A selection of T cell receptor beta chains follows, all from one sample in a study of blood T cell repertoires in COVID-19. Libraries were prepared by immunoSEQ multiplex PCR; TCRdb keeps only in-frame clonotypes and omits some of them. Found here are a few hundred thousand clones, roughly 87% of them singletons; the top ten hold roughly 5%. The sequenced material came from peripheral blood. The receptors shown here come from a woman aged 40 to 50 who had recovered from COVID-19. Both conserved end residues are part of each CDR3. A D gene is named only where the DNA matches it firmly. Part of the rows lack a size; the others show once, few, many or a class for expanded clones.

CDR3 protein: CASSLGQRDGYTF
CDR3 DNA: TGTGCCAGCAGTCTGGGACAGCGGGATGGCTACACCTTC
clone size: NA
D gene: TRBD1
V gene: TRBV12-3/TRBV12-4
J gene: TRBJ1-2
CDR3 length: 13

CDR3 protein: CASSHVGQGLSGNTIYF
CDR3 DNA: TGCGCCAGCAGCCACGTAGGACAGGGTCTGTCGGGAAACACCATATATTTT
clone size: NA
D gene: TRBD1
V gene: TRBV4-1
J gene: TRBJ1-3
CDR3 length: 17

CDR3 protein: CASSLLAINEQFF
CDR3 DNA: TGTGCCAGCAGTTTATTAGCCATCAATGAGCAGTTCTTC
clone size: NA
D gene: NA
V gene: TRBV12-3/TRBV12-4
J gene: TRBJ2-1
CDR3 length: 13

CDR3 protein: CGSRRLNEQYF
CDR3 DNA: TGTGGATCGCGCAGGCTCAACGAGCAGTACTTC
clone size: NA
D gene: NA
V gene: TRBV28
J gene: TRBJ2-7
CDR3 length: 11

CDR3 protein: CSGSLSRRGFSGELFF
CDR3 DNA: TGCAGCGGTTCCCTTTCTAGGCGGGGGTTTTCCGGGGAGCTGTTTTTT
clone size: few
D gene: TRBD2
V gene: TRBV29-1
J gene: TRBJ2-2
CDR3 length: 16

CDR3 protein: CASSLGTGPYEQYF
CDR3 DNA: TGCGCCAGCAGCTTAGGGACAGGACCGTACGAGCAGTACTTC
clone size: NA
D gene: TRBD1
V gene: TRBV5-1
J gene: TRBJ2-7
CDR3 length: 14

CDR3 protein: CASTPGQGRLSNYGYTF
CDR3 DNA: TGTGCCAGCACCCCTGGACAGGGCCGCCTTTCTAACTATGGCTACACCTTC
clone size: NA
D gene: TRBD1
V gene: TRBV2
J gene: TRBJ1-2
CDR3 length: 17

CDR3 protein: CASSQTGGFYGYTF
CDR3 DNA: TGTGCCAGCAGCCAGACAGGGGGCTTCTATGGCTACACCTTC
clone size: NA
D gene: TRBD1
V gene: TRBV6-6
J gene: TRBJ1-2
CDR3 length: 14

CDR3 protein: CASRLDPNEQFF
CDR3 DNA: TGTGCCAGCAGACTAGACCCCAATGAGCAGTTCTTC
clone size: NA
D gene: NA
V gene: TRBV5-4
J gene: TRBJ2-1
CDR3 length: 12

CDR3 protein: CASSLGQGKETQYF
CDR3 DNA: TGTGCCAGCAGTCTGGGACAGGGAAAAGAGACCCAGTACTTC
clone size: NA
D gene: TRBD1
V gene: TRBV6-5
J gene: TRBJ2-5
CDR3 length: 14

CDR3 protein: CASSQRTPNTGELFF
CDR3 DNA: TGTGCCAGCAGCCAAAGGACACCTAACACCGGGGAGCTGTTTTTT
clone size: NA
D gene: NA
V gene: TRBV14
J gene: TRBJ2-2
CDR3 length: 15

CDR3 protein: CATSRRGGDGQPQHF
CDR3 DNA: TGTGCCACCTCTCGTCGGGGGGGCGATGGTCAGCCCCAGCATTTT
clone size: NA
D gene: NA
V gene: TRBV19
J gene: TRBJ1-5
CDR3 length: 15

CDR3 protein: CASSVAGYSDTQYF
CDR3 DNA: TGTGCCAGCAGCGTGGCGGGATACTCAGATACGCAGTATTTT
clone size: NA
D gene: NA
V gene: TRBV9
J gene: TRBJ2-3
CDR3 length: 14